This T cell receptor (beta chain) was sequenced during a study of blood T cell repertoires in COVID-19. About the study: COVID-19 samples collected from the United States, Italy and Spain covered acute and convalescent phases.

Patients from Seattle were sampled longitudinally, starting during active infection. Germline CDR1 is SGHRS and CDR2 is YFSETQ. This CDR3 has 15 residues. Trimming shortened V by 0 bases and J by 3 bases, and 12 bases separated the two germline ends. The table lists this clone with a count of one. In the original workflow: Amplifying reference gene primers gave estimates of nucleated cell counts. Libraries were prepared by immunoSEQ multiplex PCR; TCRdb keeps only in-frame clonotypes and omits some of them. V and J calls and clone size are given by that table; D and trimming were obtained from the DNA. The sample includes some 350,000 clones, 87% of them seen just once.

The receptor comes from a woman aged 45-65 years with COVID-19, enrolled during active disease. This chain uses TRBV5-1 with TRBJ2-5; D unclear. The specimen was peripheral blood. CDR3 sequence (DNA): TGCGCCAGCAGCTTGGTTTTAGACCGGGAAGAGACCCAGTACTTC. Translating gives CASSLVLDREETQYF.